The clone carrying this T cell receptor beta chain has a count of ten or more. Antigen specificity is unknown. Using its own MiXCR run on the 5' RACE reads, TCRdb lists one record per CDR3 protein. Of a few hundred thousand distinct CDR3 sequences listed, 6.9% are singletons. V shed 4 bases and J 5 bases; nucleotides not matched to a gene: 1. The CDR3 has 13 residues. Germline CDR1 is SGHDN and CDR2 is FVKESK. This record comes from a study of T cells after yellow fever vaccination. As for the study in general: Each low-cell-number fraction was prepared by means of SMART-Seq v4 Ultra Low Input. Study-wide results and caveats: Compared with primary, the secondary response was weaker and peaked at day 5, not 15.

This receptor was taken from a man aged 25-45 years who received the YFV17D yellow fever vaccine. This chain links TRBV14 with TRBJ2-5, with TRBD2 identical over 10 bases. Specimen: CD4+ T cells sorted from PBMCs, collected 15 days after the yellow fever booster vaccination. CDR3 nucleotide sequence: TGTGCCAGCAGCCGGGGACTAGCGGAGACCCAGTACTTC. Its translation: CASSRGLAETQYF.